A selection of T cell receptor beta chains follows, all from one sample in a study of siplizumab effects on memory and regulatory T cells. This table comes from immunoSEQ multiplex PCR, and its TCRdb copy is limited to in-frame clones, with some not included. The table includes 85,000 to 95,000 clones, approximately 95% detected once. The sample comprised non-Treg CD4+ T cells sorted from blood. All receptors derive from a human donor in good health. The CDR3 runs from the conserved cysteine through the conserved F or W. The D gene is left open where the match is weak. A row's size may be missing; if present it is once, few, many or a size class.

d_call	v_call	clone_size	j_call	cdr3_nt	cdr3_aa
TRBD2	TRBV9	.	TRBJ2-2	TGTGCCAGTGGGTTGGCTAGCGGGAGTTTGGAAACCGGGGAGCTGTTTTTT	CASGLASGSLETGELFF
.	TRBV6-5	.	TRBJ1-6	TGTGCCAGCAGTTACGGCCCCGGGCAGTTTTCACCCCTCCACTTT	CASSYGPGQFSPLHF
TRBD1	TRBV5-1	once	TRBJ2-6	TGCGCCAGCAGCCCGAGGGGGACAGGGTGGAGGGCCAACGTCCTGACTTTC	CASSPRGTGWRANVLTF
TRBD1	TRBV15	.	TRBJ1-5	TGTGCCACCAGCAGAGATAGTAGCAGGGGGAATCAGCCCCAGCATTTT	CATSRDSSRGNQPQHF
.	TRBV6-4	.	TRBJ2-4	TGTGCCAGCAGTGTAGAACAGGGTTCCGGCATTCAGTACTTC	CASSVEQGSGIQYF
.	TRBV19	.	TRBJ1-5	TGTGCCAGTACTCTGGGCTACAGGGATCAGCCCCAGCATTTT	CASTLGYRDQPQHF
.	TRBV7-3	.	TRBJ2-6	TGTGCCAGCAGCGTCGGCGGCAGGACCTACTCTGGGGCCAACGTCCTGACTTTC	CASSVGGRTYSGANVLTF
TRBD2	TRBV30	.	TRBJ2-1	TGTGCCTGGCAACTTTCCCCTCTAGCGGACATACGACATGAGCAGTTCTTC	CAWQLSPLADIRHEQFF
TRBD1	TRBV6-6	.	TRBJ2-2	TGTGCCAGCCGGGGGACAGGGACGAACACCGGGGAGCTGTTTTTT	CASRGTGTNTGELFF
.	TRBV6-5	.	TRBJ1-4	TGTGCCAGCAGTTACTCCGGCAGGGCTAATGAAAAACTGTTTTTT	CASSYSGRANEKLFF
.	TRBV5-4	.	TRBJ2-3	TGTGCCAGCAGCTTGGAGGCGGGACGGCCGCAGTATTTT	CASSLEAGRPQYF
.	TRBV5-8	.	TRBJ1-5	TGTGCCAGCAGCTCGATAAGCGACCAGCCCCAGCATTTT	CASSSISDQPQHF
.	TRBV11-3	once	TRBJ2-3	TGTGCCAGCAGCTTTTCTAGCCCAATAGATACGCAGTATTTT	CASSFSSPIDTQYF
.	TRBV5-1	.	TRBJ2-3	TGCGCCAGCAGCCAGACCAAGAACACAGATACGCAGTATTTT	CASSQTKNTDTQYF
.	TRBV19	.	TRBJ2-7	TGTGCCAGTAGGACCCGACGGACCGTGGAGTACTTC	CASRTRRTVEYF
.	TRBV7-9	.	TRBJ1-2	TGTGCCAGCAGCTTAGACAGTTACTATGGCTACACCTTC	CASSLDSYYGYTF
.	TRBV15	.	TRBJ1-1	TGTGCCACCAGCAGTGCGAAAGGGGTAAGTGGGGGCACTGAAGCTTTCTTT	CATSSAKGVSGGTEAFF
.	TRBV11-2	.	TRBJ1-6	TGTGCCAGCAGCGGGGGAACCACAGGGTTCCATAATTCACCCCTCCACTTT	CASSGGTTGFHNSPLHF
.	TRBV6-1	once	TRBJ1-2	TGTGCCAGCAGTGCCGGGACATCTATTTTTTCTAACTATGGCTACACCTTC	CASSAGTSIFSNYGYTF
.	TRBV5-1	.	TRBJ1-2	TGCGCCAGCAGCTTGGCCGGGGGGAGCTATGGCTACACCTTC	CASSLAGGSYGYTF
.	TRBV18	.	TRBJ1-1	TGTGCCAGCTCACCCACGGGGCGTGACACTGAAGCTTTCTTT	CASSPTGRDTEAFF
.	TRBV6-1	once	TRBJ1-2	TGTGCCAGCAGGTATACAGGAATCTATGGCTACACCTTC	CASRYTGIYGYTF
TRBD2	TRBV10-1	.	TRBJ2-1	TGCGCCAGCAGTGAACTACTAGCGTCGAATGAGCAGTTCTTC	CASSELLASNEQFF
.	TRBV4-3	.	TRBJ2-2	TGCGCCAGCAGCCCAGAGAACTTGAACACCGGGGAGCTGTTTTTT	CASSPENLNTGELFF
.	TRBV7-2	.	TRBJ1-1	TGTGCCAGCAGCTTAGACGGGACGCGCAACACTGAAGCTTTCTTT	CASSLDGTRNTEAFF
.	TRBV10-3	.	TRBJ2-1	TGTGCCATCATGAATAGCGGACCAAGACCCTACAATGAGCAGTTCTTC	CAIMNSGPRPYNEQFF
.	TRBV7-9	few	TRBJ1-1	TGTGCCAGCAGCTGGGACCGGAACACTGAAGCTTTCTTT	CASSWDRNTEAFF